The next 9 T cell receptor beta chains were all read from a single sample in a study of blood T cell repertoires in COVID-19 (dated by TCRdb to about 2020). The library was obtained by the immunoSEQ multiplex PCR assay. TCRdb took this table from immuneACCESS and kept in-frame rearrangements with V and J called. Such tables lack part of the clones; where checked against another copy, unresolved V genes explain under half of the gap, and the rest is unexplained. Recorded for this sample are some 160,000 clones; roughly 93% of them occurred a single time. Roughly 2.3% of the sample goes to the ten largest clones. Sample: peripheral blood. The source of these receptors is a man between 18 and 35 years old with acute or convalescent COVID-19.

This clone was counted once. The chain couples TRBV4-1 to TRBJ1-2; a possible D gene is TRBD1 (5 bases). The CDR3 loop spans 15 amino acids. In germline, CDR1 is MGHRA, CDR2 YSYEKL. V lost 1 base, J lost 2 bases, and 11 bases lay in between. CDR3 sequence (DNA): TGCGCCAGCAGCCAAGTAGGACCAGGGAACTATGGCTACACCTTC. It encodes CASSQVGPGNYGYTF.

J is TRBJ2-3 and V is TRBV19, with a weak D call TRBD1 (6 bases). Germline V lookup: CDR1 LNHDA, CDR2 SQIVND (reference sequence). V was clipped by 5 bases and J by 3 bases, with 18 bases between them. CDR3 size: 16 residues. CDR3 loop: CASSVQGPVGTDTQYF. The CDR3 DNA sequence: TGTGCCAGTAGTGTACAGGGTCCGGTGGGGACAGATACGCAGTATTTT.

The chain employs TRBV7-6 and TRBJ2-1, with D perhaps matching TRBD2 (5 bases). V was trimmed by 5 bases and J by 3 bases, leaving 17 bases between them. This CDR3 is 16 amino acids long. The germline V gene encodes CDR1 SGHVS and CDR2 FNYEAQ. This CDR3 is CASSPGLDSNYNEQFF. As DNA, the CDR3 is TGTGCCAGCAGCCCAGGCTTGGACTCAAACTACAATGAGCAGTTCTTC.

This sequence joins TRBV3-1 (or the pseudogene TRBV3-2) and TRBJ1-3; maybe TRBD1 (5 bases). V was shortened by 7 bases and J by 1 base, with 17 bases between the two germline ends. The length of the CDR3 is 16 residues. Per the germline V gene, CDR1 is LGHDT and CDR2 is YNNKEL (reference sequence). In DNA, the CDR3 is TGTGCCAGCACAAGCCAGGGATCAGGGTCTGGAAACACCATATATTTT. Its translation is CASTSQGSGSGNTIYF.

The chain employs TRBV10-2 and TRBJ2-2, with D perhaps matching TRBD1 (5 bases). CDR1 WSHSY and CDR2 SAAADI come from the germline V gene. Trimming pared 9 bases from V and 1 base from J, leaving 12 bases between. The CDR3 length is 14 residues. CDR3 region: CARSRTGNTGELFF. The DNA for the CDR3 is TGCGCCAGATCGAGAACAGGGAACACCGGGGAGCTGTTTTTT.

The chain is built from TRBV29-1 and TRBJ2-5, with a weak D call TRBD1 (5 bases). Between the trimmed V and J ends, which lost 1 base and 10 bases, there was a span of 13 bases. Per germline, CDR1 SQVTM and CDR2 ANQGSEA. The CDR3 has 12 amino acids. CDR3 loop: CSVEGGPPGQYF. The CDR3 DNA follows: TGCAGCGTTGAAGGGGGCCCTCCGGGCCAGTACTTC.

CDR3 sequence: CASTIGQTSTDTQYF. The CDR3 DNA reads TGTGCCAGCACCATAGGCCAGACTAGCACAGATACGCAGTATTTT. V and J are TRBV27 and TRBJ2-3; D unclear. The V end lost 7 bases, the J end lost 0 bases, and 14 bases lay between the germline ends. The CDR3 contains 15 residues. Germline CDR1 is MNHEY and CDR2 is SMNVEV (reference sequence).

The chain joins TRBV5-6 to TRBJ2-2; D possibly corresponds to TRBD2 (5 bases). CDR3 size: 18 residues. CDR1 and CDR2 (germline): SGHDT, YYEEEE. The V gene lost 2 bases and the J gene lost 1 base, with 18 bases spanning the gap. The CDR3 coding sequence is TGTGCCAGCAGCTTTCCTAGCCGTAGCACCGGGAACACCGGGGAGCTGTTTTTT. Protein sequence: CASSFPSRSTGNTGELFF.

The rearrangement joins TRBV7-2 to TRBJ2-5, with D tentatively TRBD1 (6 bases). This CDR3 has 14 residues. The V end was cut by 6 bases, the J end by 5 bases, with 16 bases between. The V gene's germline CDR1 is SGHTA and CDR2 FQGNSA. CDR3: CASRPGHEVETQYF. CDR3 coding DNA: TGTGCCAGCAGACCGGGACATGAGGTGGAGACCCAGTACTTC.